The clone carrying this T cell receptor beta chain was detected many times. Its antigen is still unknown. The source of the sample is a study of regulatory T cells in long-lasting Graves disease. Study-wide context: Persistent Graves' disease denoted over 5 years of antithyroid drugs plus positive TSH receptor antibodies. General study results and limits: Limited samples may have lowered accuracy.

Time point defined: persistent/refractory GD, antithyroid drugs over 5 years with positive TRAb. The TCR library was prepared using RNA isolated from PBMCs. Each patient gave approximately 9.6 milliliters of EDTA-anticoagulated peripheral blood. Building of the TCR beta libraries involved iRepertoire HTBI primers and Arm-PCR of CDR3 regions. Via MiXCR, TCRdb re-called the multiplex PCR reads, giving one row per CDR3 protein. The top ten clones hold less than 30% of a sample with 360,000 or so distinct CDR3 sequences, approximately 25% of them seen once. Trimming shortened V by 4 bases and J by 7 bases, and 14 bases separated the two germline ends. Germline V gives CDR1 SNHLY, CDR2 FYNNEI. CDR3 size: 13 residues.

This receptor was obtained from a woman aged 40 to 49 with Graves disease. V is TRBV2 and J is TRBJ2-7; no definite D call. The sequences come from peripheral blood mononuclear cells (PBMCs), collected when the disease was refractory, from a patient treated with antithyroid drugs. The CDR3 sequence: CASSADSSREQYF. CDR3 coding DNA: TGTGCCAGCAGTGCTGACTCCTCGAGGGAGCAGTACTTC. The complete variable domain, with remaining parts taken from reference TRBV2 and TRBJ2-7, reads EPEVTQTPSHQVTQMGQEVILRCVPISNHLYFYWYRQILGQKVEFLVSFYNNEISEKSEIFDDQFSVERPDGSNFTLKIRSTKLEDSAMYFCASSADSSREQYFGPGTRLTVT.